This T cell receptor (beta chain) was obtained from a study of diagnostic markers for celiac disease (dated by TCRdb to about 2020). Sequenced using an Illumina MiSeq. TCRdb reprocessed the reads and assigns one entry to each CDR3 protein sequence, leaving out DNA. The sample's clone listing holds under 6,000 distinct CDR3 sequences. The top ten clonotypes cover 5.5% to 7.5% of the sample. This clonotype comes out as medium-sized (0.01 to 0.1%) from its frequency, since no count is listed. The antigen it recognizes is unknown. Reading the germline V gene gives CDR1 MNHEY and CDR2 SVGAGI. From the cysteine through the phenylalanine, the CDR3 covers 14 amino acids. DNA is not on record.

Sample: either unsorted cells or a sorted T cell fraction (not recorded which). The TCR was taken from a human donor. This table probably holds off-target reads from a library built for another chain. The chain employs TRBV6-5 and TRBJ1-1. The CDR3 reads as follows: CASSYSQSNTEAFF.